The rows below give T cell receptor beta chains drawn from one sample of a study of CD8 T cells in ankylosing spondylitis. MiXCR was run by TCRdb on the 5' RACE reads, yielding one entry per CDR3 protein. The sample carries tens of thousands of distinct CDR3 sequences, over 5% recorded once. The specimen was synovial fluid, either unsorted or a sorted T cell fraction (not recorded which). Receptors originate from a male donor with ankylosing spondylitis. Each CDR3 is given with its conserved first and last residue. A D gene is named only where the DNA matches it firmly. Not every row has a clone size; where given, it reads once, few, many or a size class.

NA	TRBJ2-5	TRBV4-2	many	CASSQGHRAQQETQYF	TGTGCCAGCAGCCAAGGACATAGAGCTCAGCAAGAGACCCAGTACTTC
NA	TRBJ1-5	TRBV24-1	medium-sized	CATSTDNQPQHF	TGTGCCACCAGCACAGACAATCAGCCCCAGCATTTT
NA	TRBJ2-6	TRBV29-1	many	CSGKVSGANVLTF	TGCAGCGGGAAAGTCTCTGGGGCCAACGTCCTGACTTTC
NA	TRBJ1-2	TRBV28	NA	CASSFPYYYGYTF	TGTGCCAGCAGTTTCCCTTACTACTATGGCTACACCTTC
TRBD2	TRBJ2-1	TRBV30	many	CAWSVRGGGVSYNEQFF	TGTGCCTGGAGTGTACGCGGGGGGGGAGTGTCCTACAATGAGCAGTTCTTC
TRBD1	TRBJ2-6	TRBV6-2/TRBV6-3	NA	CASRATGGDSGANVLTF	TGTGCCAGCAGGGCGACAGGGGGTGACTCTGGGGCCAACGTCCTGACTTTC
TRBD1	TRBJ1-1	TRBV24-1	many	CATSLTGDTEAFF	TGTGCCACCAGCCTAACAGGGGACACTGAAGCTTTCTTT
NA	TRBJ2-7	TRBV4-1	few	CASSQDRMVPYEQYF	TGCGCCAGCAGCCAAGATCGGATGGTCCCTTACGAGCAGTACTTC
NA	TRBJ2-7	TRBV7-3	NA	CASSSTVDHEQYF	TGTGCCAGCAGTTCCACGGTAGATCACGAGCAGTACTTC
TRBD2	TRBJ2-1	TRBV27	medium-sized	CASQFSVGTSGYNEQFF	TGTGCCAGCCAGTTTAGTGTAGGGACTAGCGGGTACAATGAGCAGTTCTTC
NA	TRBJ2-3	TRBV7-8	many	CASSPSTDTQYF	TGTGCCAGCAGCCCTAGCACAGATACGCAGTATTTT
TRBD2	TRBJ2-1	TRBV5-1	few	CASSSRLAGGREQFF	TGCGCCAGCAGCTCCAGACTAGCGGGAGGACGCGAGCAGTTCTTC
NA	TRBJ1-1	TRBV20-1	NA	CSARWGNTEAFF	TGCAGTGCTAGGTGGGGGAACACTGAAGCTTTCTTT
NA	TRBJ1-4	TRBV20-1	many	CSARVAATNEKLFF	TGCAGTGCTAGAGTTGCAGCAACTAATGAAAAACTGTTTTTT
NA	TRBJ1-3	TRBV5-1	many	CASSLGVSGNTIYF	TGCGCCAGCAGTTTGGGGGTCTCTGGAAACACCATATATTTT
NA	TRBJ2-7	TRBV29-1	NA	CSVSPQGSEQYF	TGCAGCGTATCCCCCCAGGGGAGCGAGCAGTACTTC